The clone carrying this TCR beta chain was counted only a few times. No antigen is known for it. This entry is derived from a study of CD8+ T cells in alopecia areata. The study's findings and limits: Mice showed clearer TCR sharing than patients did, a gap that was possibly HLA-related.

Following extraction, RNA underwent reverse transcription to cDNA, which served as the sequencing template. Sequenced by immunoSEQ multiplex PCR; TCRdb stores in-frame clones only, minus some. The data hold some 160,000 clones, with less than 65% observed a single time. Germline loops: CDR1 SEHNR, CDR2 FQNEAQ (reference sequence). Trimming left V 6 bases short and J 4 bases short, with 12 bases between. CDR3 size: 13 residues. This chain connects TRBV7-9 to TRBJ1-2; possible D gene TRBD1, 5 bases. This receptor was obtained from a human donor in good health. Sequencing used CD8+ T cells sorted from blood. The CDR3 nucleotides are TGTGCCAGCAGACCCGGGGGACTCTATGGCTACACCTTC. This gives the protein CASRPGGLYGYTF. The variable domain in full, completed from reference TRBV7-9 and TRBJ1-2, reads DTGVSQNPRHKITKRGQNVTFRCDPISEHNRLYWYRQTLGQGPEFLTYFQNEAQLEKSRLLSDRFSAERPKGSFSTLEIQRTEQGDSAMYLCASRPGGLYGYTFGSGTRLTVV.